The 31 T cell receptor beta chains in this list originate from one sample, sequenced in a study of response to subunit inactivated influenza vaccine. TCRdb recomputed calls from the RT-PCR reads with MiXCR, one row per CDR3 protein. The sample carries about 150,000 distinct CDR3 sequences, roughly 10% recorded once. The sample here was CD8+ T cells sorted from PBMCs, taken less than 25 months after vaccination. These TCRs come from a man between 45 and 75 years old who received an inactivated influenza vaccine.

The V and J genes are TRBV6-5 and TRBJ2-7, with TRBD1 matching 9 bases. Trimming removed 1 base from V and 5 bases from J; junction bases left unmatched: 3. Per the germline V gene, CDR1 is MNHEY and CDR2 is SVGAGI. This CDR3 is built from 14 residues. In nucleotides, the CDR3 is TGTGCCAGCAGTTACTTACGGACAGGGGACGAGCAGTACTTC. This translates into CASSYLRTGDEQYF.

This chain's CDR3 is CASSDVRRPYGYTF. CDR3 DNA: TGTGCCAGCAGTGATGTGCGTCGGCCCTATGGCTACACCTTC. The chain employs TRBV2 and TRBJ1-2; the D is unclear. From germline, CDR1 is SNHLY and CDR2 FYNNEI. The CDR3 spans 14 residues. Trimming stripped 3 bases from V and 4 bases from J, with 12 bases between.

This clonotype came up a few times. CDR3 in DNA: TGTGCCAGCAGCGTAGAGGACGCATTCTCCTACGAGCAGTACTTC. Its protein product is CASSVEDAFSYEQYF. The chain employs TRBV9 and TRBJ2-7, with unresolved D. Per germline, CDR1 SGDLS and CDR2 YYNGEE. The CDR3 loop spans 15 amino acids. Trimming cost V 0 bases and J 0 bases, with 10 bases left between them.

This clonotype has ten or more counts. The chain couples TRBV3-1 to TRBJ2-3; no clear D gene. Germline lookup yields CDR1 LGHDT and CDR2 YNNKEL (reference sequence). V was pared by 2 bases and J by 3 bases, with 6 bases between. This CDR3 comprises 13 residues. The CDR3 reads CASSQILTDTQYF. In DNA, the CDR3 is TGTGCCAGCAGCCAAATCCTGACAGATACGCAGTATTTT.

This clonotype was seen a few times. The genes are TRBV10-2 and TRBJ2-2; the D gene is possibly TRBD2 (6 bases). V was shortened by 7 bases and J by 7 bases, with 16 bases between the two germline ends. Germline CDR1 reads WSHSY; CDR2 reads SAAADI. There are 14 residues in the CDR3. CDR3 nucleotides: TGCGCCAGCACCCCACCGGGACTGGGCGGGGAGCTGTTTTTT. Its protein product is CASTPPGLGGELFF.

The chain carries TRBV28 and TRBJ2-7; D is possibly TRBD1 (6 bases). V lost 6 bases and J lost 9, with 18 bases in between. The CDR3 extends over 13 amino acids. CDR1 and CDR2 (germline): MDHEN, SYDVKM. This CDR3 reads CASRILDSGVQYF. The DNA of the CDR3 is TGTGCCAGCAGGATCCTGGACAGCGGTGTGCAGTACTTC.

V is TRBV12-3 or TRBV12-4 and J is TRBJ2-1; the D gene is possibly TRBD2 (5 bases). CDR3 size: 13 residues. Deletions cut 7 bases from V and 7 bases from J, with 14 bases between. The CDR3 loop reads CASTGPSGNEQFF. The CDR3 coding sequence is TGTGCCAGCACCGGGCCCAGCGGTAATGAGCAGTTCTTC.

This clonotype has more than one count but fewer than ten. This rearrangement joins TRBV15 to TRBJ1-2, with no clear D. V was shortened by 1 base and J by 4 bases, with 13 bases between the two germline ends. This CDR3 is built from 15 residues. The V gene's germline CDR1 is LNHNV and CDR2 YYDKDF (reference sequence). This chain's CDR3 is CATSRVTGMGYGYTF. The CDR3 nucleotides read TGTGCCACCAGCAGAGTCACGGGGATGGGCTATGGCTACACCTTC.

A few counts support this clonotype. The chain employs TRBV7-9 and TRBJ2-3; 10 bases line up with TRBD1. V lost 5 bases to trimming and J lost 5 bases; unmatched junction nucleotides: 7. The CDR3 totals 15 residues. Germline values: CDR1 SEHNR, CDR2 FQNEAQ (reference sequence). CDR3 in DNA: TGTGCCAGCAGCCCGCGGACAGGGGGAAGAGATACGCAGTATTTT. It specifies CASSPRTGGRDTQYF.

Ten or more counts support this clonotype. The chain uses TRBV12-3 or TRBV12-4 and TRBJ1-1; D not certain. V shed 6 bases and J shed 0 bases, with 11 bases lying between them. The CDR3 is 14 amino acids. The chain's CDR3 is CASRSLEVNTEAFF. CDR3 in DNA: TGTGCCAGCAGGTCTCTCGAGGTGAACACTGAAGCTTTCTTT.

This clonotype was recorded at least ten times. V and J are TRBV29-1 and TRBJ2-5; tentatively, D is TRBD1 (6 bases). CDR3 length: 12 residues. With 6 bases removed from V and 6 bases from J, the gap between germline ends came to 14 bases. Germline CDR1 is SQVTM and CDR2 is ANQGSEA. DNA of the CDR3: TGCAGCGTAAGGGGGTCGCGGAAGACCCAGTACTTC. This codes for CSVRGSRKTQYF.

The gene calls are TRBV7-6 and TRBJ2-2, with D hard to call. Germline values: CDR1 SGHVS, CDR2 FNYEAQ. The CDR3 sequence is 11 residues long. V was pared by 6 bases and J by 9 bases, with 8 bases between. The CDR3 reads CASSAAWELFF. CDR3 coding DNA: TGTGCCAGCAGTGCTGCCTGGGAGCTGTTTTTT.

J is TRBJ2-1 and V is TRBV7-2; 10 bases are a match to TRBD2. This CDR3 has 14 amino acids. The germline V gene encodes CDR1 SGHTA and CDR2 FQGNSA. V lost 9 bases and J lost 8; bases outside the gene matches: 10. CDR3 DNA: TGTGCCAGTAGCGGGAGGCCTGGTTTCGATGAGCAGTTCTTC. It is translated as CASSGRPGFDEQFF.

This chain links TRBV7-3 with TRBJ2-3; 11 nucleotides align to TRBD1. The germline V gene encodes CDR1 SGHTA and CDR2 FQGTGA. Trimming removed 6 bases from V and 3 bases from J; junction bases left unmatched: 5. This CDR3 has 15 amino acids. The CDR3 spells CASSWTGGDTDTQYF. DNA for the CDR3: TGTGCCAGCAGTTGGACAGGGGGCGATACAGATACGCAGTATTTT.

This clonotype was counted ten times or more. This chain links TRBV4-1 with TRBJ1-4; a possible D gene is TRBD1 (5 bases). With 3 bases removed from V and 8 bases from J, the gap between germline ends came to 13 bases. This CDR3 has 14 residues. Germline V gene sequence: CDR1 MGHRA, CDR2 YSYEKL. The CDR3, as DNA: TGCGCCAGCAGCCACCTTGAGGGACCGGAAAAACTGTTTTTT. The encoded protein is CASSHLEGPEKLFF.

This clonotype was detected only a few times. This sequence joins TRBV4-2 and TRBJ2-3; 10 nucleotides match TRBD2. Germline V lookup: CDR1 LGHNA, CDR2 YNFKEQ. The J segment lost 4 bases and the V segment lost 1 base, leaving 5 bases of the junction unmatched. The CDR3 totals 16 residues. The CDR3 nucleotides are TGTGCCAGCAGCCAAGTCACTAGCGGGGTTGCAGATACGCAGTATTTT. It yields the protein CASSQVTSGVADTQYF.

V gene TRBV6-5 combines with J gene TRBJ2-7; D remains ambiguous. The CDR3 covers 13 residues. CDR1 and CDR2 (germline): MNHEY, SVGAGI. Trimming left V 4 bases short and J 3 bases short, with 10 bases between. The CDR3 sequence: CASSSLPLYEQYF. CDR3 nucleotide sequence: TGTGCCAGCAGTTCACTGCCGCTCTACGAGCAGTACTTC.

This clonotype was counted only a few times. The chain employs TRBV25-1 and TRBJ1-1; TRBD1 matches 7 bases. The CDR3 is 15 residues long. Trimming removed 8 bases from V and 3 bases from J; junction bases left unmatched: 12. Per the germline V gene, CDR1 is MGHDK and CDR2 is SYGVNS. The CDR3 loop is CASLGGGDSDTEAFF. In DNA, the CDR3 is TGTGCCAGCCTCGGAGGGGGGGACAGCGACACTGAAGCTTTCTTT.

This clonotype occurred many times. The CDR3 DNA reads TGTGCCTGGAGTTGGAGCTCCTACAATGAGCAGTTCTTC. Amino acids: CAWSWSSYNEQFF. V is TRBV30 and J is TRBJ2-1; D gene unclear. The length of the CDR3 is 13 residues. V was cut by 2 bases and J by 0 bases, with 5 bases left in between. The germline V gene has CDR1 GTSNPN and CDR2 SVGIG (reference sequence).

This clonotype was seen only a few times. V gene TRBV24-1 combines with J gene TRBJ2-5; 8 nucleotides line up with TRBD1. Germline V CDR1 and CDR2: KGHDR, SFDVKD. This CDR3 contains 16 residues. V trimming: 2 bases; J trimming: 5 bases; junction bases outside the gene matches: 9. The CDR3 sequence: CATSDSPGQGLETQYF. CDR3 DNA: TGTGCCACCAGTGATTCGCCTGGACAGGGCCTGGAGACCCAGTACTTC.

This clonotype was observed a few times. This chain links TRBV6-4 with TRBJ2-1, with D tentatively TRBD1 or TRBD2 (6 bases each). This CDR3 contains 15 residues. V was clipped by 4 bases and J by 4 bases, with 14 bases between them. The germline gives CDR1 MRHNA, CDR2 SNTAGT. This CDR3 is CASSAEGGPYNEQFF. The CDR3, as DNA: TGTGCCAGCAGTGCGGAGGGGGGCCCTTACAATGAGCAGTTCTTC.

V is TRBV6-5 and J is TRBJ2-7, with a tentative D call TRBD1 (6 bases). The CDR3 sequence is 18 residues long. The V gene's germline CDR1 is MNHEY and CDR2 SVGAGI. Trimming left V 0 bases short and J 3 bases short, with 21 bases between. The CDR3 sequence is CASSYSKITGHGDYEQYF. The CDR3, as DNA: TGTGCCAGCAGTTACTCGAAGATAACGGGACACGGTGACTACGAGCAGTACTTC.

This chain joins TRBV5-8 and TRBJ1-1; D remains ambiguous. The V end lost 6 bases, the J end lost 5 bases, and 11 bases lay between the germline ends. This CDR3 contains 12 residues. The germline gives CDR1 SGHTS, CDR2 YDEGEE. As DNA, the CDR3 is TGTGCCAGCATGGGCGGGAGGACTGAAGCTTTCTTT. It yields the protein CASMGGRTEAFF.

This clonotype showed up many times. The rearrangement links TRBV14 to TRBJ2-1; D ambiguous. Between the trimmed V and J ends, which lost 4 bases and 6 bases, there was a span of 7 bases. Germline lookup yields CDR1 SGHDN and CDR2 FVKESK. The CDR3 length is 12 residues. The CDR3: CASSPTVNEQFF. The CDR3 DNA sequence: TGTGCCAGCAGCCCCACGGTCAATGAGCAGTTCTTC.

The chain recombines TRBV12-3 or TRBV12-4 with TRBJ2-1; 15 nucleotides line up with TRBD2. The J segment lost 10 bases and the V segment lost 5 bases, leaving 6 bases of the junction unmatched. The CDR3 contains 15 residues. CDR3 sequence (DNA): TGTGCCAGCAGTCCGGGACTAGCGGGGGGTTTGGAGCAGTTCTTC. It yields the protein CASSPGLAGGLEQFF.

The chain carries TRBV27 and TRBJ2-2; D unresolved. The germline V gene encodes CDR1 MNHEY and CDR2 SMNVEV (reference sequence). This CDR3 has 11 residues. With 5 bases removed from V and 6 bases from J, the gap between germline ends came to 4 bases. This chain's CDR3 is CASSQAGELFF. CDR3 coding DNA: TGTGCCAGCAGTCAGGCCGGGGAGCTGTTTTTT.

This clonotype appeared once. Likely a read error: the CDR3 ends without its conserved phenylalanine or tryptophan. The gene calls are TRBV12-3 or TRBV12-4 and TRBJ2-1, with D possibly TRBD2 on 5 matching bases. V lost 1 base and J 8 bases, leaving 12 bases between the germline ends. This CDR3 spans 14 amino acids. The CDR3 here is CASSLGTGLDEQFL. The CDR3 DNA reads TGTGCCAGCAGTTTAGGGACTGGTTTGGATGAGCAGTTCTTA.

The J gene is TRBJ2-5, the V gene TRBV4-1; TRBD1 or TRBD2 may be the D gene (5 bases each). CDR3 length equals 17 residues. V shed 3 bases and J shed 3 bases, with 20 bases lying between them. Per germline, CDR1 MGHRA and CDR2 YSYEKL. Here the CDR3 reads CASSHKGRTALEETQYF. The DNA of the CDR3 is TGCGCCAGCAGCCATAAGGGGAGAACGGCTCTCGAAGAGACCCAGTACTTC.

This clonotype has a handful of counts. The DNA for the CDR3 is TGTGCCACCAGCAGAGTGGCCACCCCCTATGGCTACACCTTC. Protein: CATSRVATPYGYTF. The chain joins TRBV15 to TRBJ1-2; D unclear. The germline gives CDR1 LNHNV, CDR2 YYDKDF (reference sequence). The CDR3 is made up of 14 amino acids. V shed 1 base and J shed 4 bases, with 10 bases lying between them.

The chain recombines TRBV29-1 with TRBJ1-1, with TRBD1 identical over 7 bases. Germline loops: CDR1 SQVTM, CDR2 ANQGSEA. The CDR3 covers 12 residues. Unmatched junction bases numbered 1, after V lost 5 bases and J lost 1 base. CDR3 loop: CSVRGPNTEAFF. CDR3 DNA: TGCAGCGTTAGGGGGCCGAACACTGAAGCTTTCTTT.

This clonotype has ten or more counts. The chain's CDR3 is CSVEGRGVETQYF. Here the CDR3 DNA reads TGCAGCGTTGAAGGACGCGGCGTAGAGACCCAGTACTTC. This chain connects TRBV29-1 to TRBJ2-5; D gene uncertain. V lost 1 base and J lost 4, with 10 bases in between. Germline V gene lookup returns CDR1 SQVTM and CDR2 ANQGSEA. The CDR3 length is 13 residues.